The 25 T cell receptor beta chains in this list originate from one sample, sequenced in a study of CD8+CD57+ T cells in acquired aplastic anemia. Genomic DNA acted as the template from which TCR beta VDJ combination and CDR3 sequence profiling were carried out. TCRdb itself ran the reads through MiXCR, one entry per CDR3 protein. The sample holds about 200,000 distinct CDR3 sequences, about half seen once. For sequencing, patients were chosen who had shown expansion of CD8+CD57+ cells by flow cytometry. Material for sequencing was sorted CD4+, CD8+, or CD8+CD57+ T cells (not recorded which) from PBMCs. Receptor source: a human donor with aplastic anemia.

J is TRBJ1-1 and V is TRBV2; possible D gene TRBD1, 5 bases. This CDR3 is built from 15 residues. CDR1 is SNHLY, CDR2 FYNNEI, per germline. Trimming took 5 bases from V and 3 from J, leaving 16 bases between them. The CDR3 loop is CASSSRGRVYTEAFF. CDR3 sequence (DNA): TGTGCCAGCAGTTCCCGGGGCAGGGTTTACACTGAAGCTTTCTTT.

This rearrangement joins TRBV18 to TRBJ2-7; D might be TRBD1 (5 bases). The V end was cut by 3 bases, the J end by 4 bases, with 16 bases between. Germline-derived CDR1 and CDR2 are KGHSH and LQKENI. CDR3 size: 15 residues. Here the CDR3 reads CASSPVGAYIYEQYF. In nucleotides, the CDR3 is TGTGCCAGCTCACCGGTAGGGGCTTATATTTACGAGCAGTACTTC. The full variable domain, rest sourced from reference TRBV18 and TRBJ2-7, is NAGVMQNPRHLVRRRGQEARLRCSPMKGHSHVYWYRQLPEEGLKFMVYLQKENIIDESGMPKERFSAEFPKEGPSILRIQQVVRGDSAAYFCASSPVGAYIYEQYFGPGTRLTVT.

The chain recombines TRBV2 with TRBJ1-5; D uncertain. V lost 8 bases and J lost 0, with 8 bases in between. The CDR3 totals 13 residues. Looked up from germline, CDR1 is SNHLY and CDR2 is FYNNEI. CDR3 sequence (DNA): TGTGCCAGCGAAAGGGATAGCAATCAGCCCCAGCATTTT. Its translation is CASERDSNQPQHF.

This clonotype showed up many times. The chain joins TRBV5-1 to TRBJ1-6; TRBD1 might be the D (5 bases). Germline V gives CDR1 SGHRS, CDR2 YFSETQ. The CDR3 spans 16 residues. V shed 0 bases and J shed 2 bases, with 9 bases lying between them. CDR3 sequence: CASSLAGVAYNSPLHF. DNA for the CDR3: TGCGCCAGCAGCTTGGCGGGGGTCGCCTATAATTCACCCCTCCACTTT.

This clonotype was seen only a few times. The chain links TRBV9 to TRBJ2-1, with D unresolved. CDR3 size: 14 residues. CDR1 is SGDLS and CDR2 is YYNGEE in the germline V gene. V shed 6 bases and J shed 7 bases, with 17 bases lying between them. In DNA, the CDR3 is TGTGCCAGCAAAGGGTTGGCCTTGGGGAATGAGCAGTTCTTC. Protein product: CASKGLALGNEQFF. Variable domain in full (rest from reference TRBV9 and TRBJ2-1): DSGVTQTPKHLITATGQRVTLRCSPRSGDLSVYWYQQSLDQGLQFLIQYYNGEERAKGNILERFSAQQFPDLHSELNLSSLELGDSALYFCASKGLALGNEQFFGPGTRLTVL.

The rearrangement joins TRBV24-1 to TRBJ2-1, with 9 bases identical to TRBD2. Germline V gives CDR1 KGHDR, CDR2 SFDVKD. CDR3 length: 16 amino acids. V lost 1 base and J lost 10; bases outside the gene matches: 10. CDR3 coding DNA: TGTGCCACCAGTGATTTAGGGACTAGCTCCCTCTCAGAGCAGTTCTTC. Translated, it gives CATSDLGTSSLSEQFF.

CDR3 amino acids: CASSGGQGGSPLHF. The CDR3 DNA is TGTGCCAGCAGTGGGGGACAGGGGGGTTCACCCCTCCACTTT. The gene calls are TRBV6-5 and TRBJ1-6; 11 bases align to TRBD1. This CDR3 is built from 14 residues. After removal of 5 bases from V and 9 bases from J, the junction contained 3 bases not matched to a gene. Germline CDR1 and CDR2: MNHEY and SVGAGI.

For this clonotype: Its ends do not fully match the called genes, so a read error is possible. The genes are TRBV9 and TRBJ1-1; unclear D gene. CDR3 size: 15 residues. Per the germline V gene, CDR1 is SGDLS and CDR2 is YYNGEE. The CDR3 sequence is CASSVWGEVNSEAFF. As DNA, the CDR3 is TGTGCCAGCAGCGTCTGGGGAGAAGTGAACAGTGAAGCTTTCTTT.

This clonotype has a count of ten or more. The CDR3 loop reads CASSWGVLAGAETQYF. The CDR3 DNA is TGTGCCAGCAGCTGGGGGGTACTAGCGGGGGCAGAGACCCAGTACTTC. J is TRBJ2-5 and V is TRBV5-6; 11 nucleotides match TRBD2. Unmatched junction bases numbered 8, after V lost 3 bases and J lost 4 bases. Germline lookup yields CDR1 SGHDT and CDR2 YYEEEE. The CDR3 runs 16 residues.

This clonotype was picked up one time. The rearrangement joins TRBV10-3 to TRBJ1-2; 8 positions agree with TRBD1. The junction had 11 bases not matched to a gene; V was cut back by 3 bases and J by 8 bases. Germline V lookup: CDR1 ENHRY, CDR2 SYGVKD. This CDR3 has 15 residues. The CDR3 is CAISDSGTGGRGYTF. The CDR3 bases are TGTGCCATCAGTGATTCCGGGACAGGAGGGCGCGGCTACACCTTC.

This clonotype appeared many times. V gene TRBV7-2 combines with J gene TRBJ2-2; D is uncertain. Germline loops: CDR1 SGHTA, CDR2 FQGNSA. V lost 3 bases, J lost 2 bases, and 10 bases lay in between. The CDR3 length is 15 residues. The CDR3 protein is CASSLRTSNTGELFF. In nucleotides, the CDR3 is TGTGCCAGCAGCTTGCGGACGTCTAACACCGGGGAGCTGTTTTTT. Drawing the rest from reference TRBV7-2 and TRBJ2-2, the complete variable domain is GAGVSQSPSNKVTEKGKDVELRCDPISGHTALYWYRQSLGQGLEFLIYFQGNSAPDKSGLPSDRFSAERTGGSVSTLTIQRTQQEDSAVYLCASSLRTSNTGELFFGEGSRLTVL.

The gene calls are TRBV20-1 and TRBJ2-1; a weak D match, TRBD1 (6 bases). V lost 0 bases and J 5 bases, leaving 14 bases between the germline ends. This CDR3 comprises 15 residues. Germline CDR1 is DFQATT and CDR2 is SNEGSKA (reference sequence). For the CDR3, the DNA is TGCAGTGCTAGAGATGGGGCGCAGGGGAACAATGAGCAGTTCTTC. Translation: CSARDGAQGNNEQFF.

This chain connects TRBV2 to TRBJ2-7; tentative D call: TRBD1 (6 bases). CDR3 length: 14 amino acids. Germline V lookup: CDR1 SNHLY, CDR2 FYNNEI. Between the trimmed V and J ends, which lost 6 bases and 2 bases, there was a span of 14 bases. This CDR3 reads CASSETGVTYEQYF. The CDR3 nucleotides are TGTGCCAGCAGCGAGACAGGCGTAACCTACGAGCAGTACTTC.

In its sample, this clonotype was seen a few times. The chain employs TRBV20-1 and TRBJ1-5; TRBD1 might be the D (5 bases). Germline assignment: CDR1 DFQATT and CDR2 SNEGSKA (reference sequence). V was pared by 3 bases and J by 9 bases, with 9 bases between. The CDR3 sequence is 11 residues long. The CDR3 bases are TGCAGTGCTAGGCTCGGGACGCCCCAGCATTTT. It is translated as CSARLGTPQHF.

In its sample, this clonotype was seen many times. The V call is TRBV20-1, the J call TRBJ2-7; no reliable D call. The germline V gene has CDR1 DFQATT and CDR2 SNEGSKA (reference sequence). Trimming removed 1 base from V and 5 bases from J, with 9 bases in between. The CDR3 consists of 12 residues. The CDR3 loop is CSARGLANEQYF. In DNA form, the CDR3 reads TGCAGTGCTAGAGGACTGGCTAACGAGCAGTACTTC.

This rearrangement joins TRBV10-3 to TRBJ2-7; tentatively, D is TRBD1 or TRBD2 (7 bases each). CDR1 and CDR2 from the germline V gene are ENHRY and SYGVKD. The CDR3 spans 14 residues. V lost 3 bases to trimming and J lost 3 bases, with 12 bases between them. CDR3: CAISEPGGVYEQYF. CDR3 nucleotide sequence: TGTGCCATCAGTGAACCAGGGGGGGTCTACGAGCAGTACTTC.

V gene TRBV2 combines with J gene TRBJ2-2; D might be TRBD1 or TRBD2, each matching 5 bases. Trimming removed 6 bases from V and 4 bases from J, with 18 bases in between. Germline loops: CDR1 SNHLY, CDR2 FYNNEI. The CDR3 covers 16 residues. As DNA, the CDR3 is TGTGCCAGCAGCGGATCGGGGACCCGAGGCACCGGGGAGCTGTTTTTT. It translates to CASSGSGTRGTGELFF.

This clonotype has a single count. J is TRBJ1-1 and V is TRBV6-4, with D unresolved. Germline assignment: CDR1 MRHNA and CDR2 SNTAGT. This CDR3 spans 15 amino acids. V was trimmed by 8 bases and J by 1 base, leaving 17 bases between them. The CDR3 sequence: CASGDTSERNTEAFF. CDR3 nucleotides: TGTGCCAGCGGAGACACCTCCGAACGGAACACTGAAGCTTTCTTT.

Comment on this clonotype: The CDR3 carries no conserved terminal phenylalanine or tryptophan, so it likely arises from a read error. The limits of the CDR3 on the DNA are not certain, so only TCRdb's listed CDR3 is given. The genes are TRBV7-9 and TRBJ2-3; TRBD2, the table's D call, lacks a check against the DNA. The CDR3 spans 9 amino acids, including both terminal residues. The germline CDR1 and CDR2 sequences are SEHNR and FQNEAQ (reference sequence). CDR3 region: CASSLGGRV.

V gene TRBV20-1 combines with J gene TRBJ2-7, with a tentative D call TRBD2 (5 bases). Trimming shortened V by 4 bases and J by 2 bases, and 15 bases separated the two germline ends. Germline loops: CDR1 DFQATT, CDR2 SNEGSKA (reference sequence). The length of the CDR3 is 14 residues. The CDR3 DNA sequence: TGCAGTGCTACGGGGATAGCTCTTCCCTACGAGCAGTACTTC. Translated: CSATGIALPYEQYF.

CDR3 nucleotide sequence: TGCAGCGTTGAGGGGAGAATGAACACTGAAGCTTTCTTT. This sequence encodes CSVEGRMNTEAFF. J is TRBJ1-1 and V is TRBV29-1; no reliable D call. Trimming shortened V by 3 bases and J by 0 bases, and 8 bases separated the two germline ends. CDR1 SQVTM and CDR2 ANQGSEA come from the germline V gene. The length of the CDR3 is 13 residues.

A word on this clonotype: With a much larger clone just one base away, this may be a read error. CDR3 region: CTSSLGDEKLFF. CDR3 DNA: TGTACCAGCAGCTTAGGCGACGAAAAACTGTTTTTT. The chain employs TRBV7-9 and TRBJ1-4; the D is unclear. The CDR3 is made up of 12 amino acids. In germline, CDR1 is SEHNR, CDR2 FQNEAQ (reference sequence).

V is TRBV24-1 and J is TRBJ2-3; D is unresolved. Deletions cut 9 bases from V and 4 bases from J, with 16 bases between. Germline values: CDR1 KGHDR, CDR2 SFDVKD. The CDR3 extends over 14 amino acids. The CDR3 bases are TGTGCCACCGCGTTGGCCTCGGGCCCAGATACGCAGTATTTT. Amino acid sequence: CATALASGPDTQYF.

This clonotype was counted a few times. This sequence joins TRBV7-2 and TRBJ2-1, with 10 bases matching TRBD2. Germline CDR1 reads SGHTA; CDR2 reads FQGNSA. V shed 5 bases and J 7 bases; nucleotides not matched to a gene: 8. The CDR3 consists of 15 residues. CDR3 in DNA: TGTGCCAGCAGCGGGGGACTAGCGTTTGGAAATGAGCAGTTCTTC. Amino acid sequence: CASSGGLAFGNEQFF.

V and J are TRBV7-2 and TRBJ2-5, with D tentatively TRBD1 or TRBD2 (6 bases each). This CDR3 region has 14 residues. The germline CDR1 and CDR2 sequences are SGHTA and FQGNSA. Trimming removed 4 bases at V and 7 bases at J, with 16 bases between. The CDR3 bases are TGTGCCAGCAGCTCGGACGGGGGCCTGGGGACCCAGTACTTC. Its protein product is CASSSDGGLGTQYF.